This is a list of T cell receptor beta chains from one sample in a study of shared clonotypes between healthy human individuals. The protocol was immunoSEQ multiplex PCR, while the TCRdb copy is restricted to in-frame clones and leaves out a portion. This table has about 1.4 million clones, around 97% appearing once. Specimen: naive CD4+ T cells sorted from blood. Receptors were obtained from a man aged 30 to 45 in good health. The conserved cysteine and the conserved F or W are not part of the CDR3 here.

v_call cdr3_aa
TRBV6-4 ASSASLGNMGYT
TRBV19 ASSIIPGQLMNTEAF
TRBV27 ASSLGPGATDTQY
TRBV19 ASSTLAGGPYEQY
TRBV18 ASSLGTVLREQY
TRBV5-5 ASSFPDTQY
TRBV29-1 SVGRRLANYGYT
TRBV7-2 ASSPAWGQGALEQY
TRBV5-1 ASSFLPSGGDYGYT
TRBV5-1 ASSARDSGSYNEQF
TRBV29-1 SAGGGLKNTEAF
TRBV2 ASSRATEKLF
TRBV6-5 ARIKGEDEQF
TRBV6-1 ASSEGRVSSYEQY
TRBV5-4 ASSSSGRYTGELF